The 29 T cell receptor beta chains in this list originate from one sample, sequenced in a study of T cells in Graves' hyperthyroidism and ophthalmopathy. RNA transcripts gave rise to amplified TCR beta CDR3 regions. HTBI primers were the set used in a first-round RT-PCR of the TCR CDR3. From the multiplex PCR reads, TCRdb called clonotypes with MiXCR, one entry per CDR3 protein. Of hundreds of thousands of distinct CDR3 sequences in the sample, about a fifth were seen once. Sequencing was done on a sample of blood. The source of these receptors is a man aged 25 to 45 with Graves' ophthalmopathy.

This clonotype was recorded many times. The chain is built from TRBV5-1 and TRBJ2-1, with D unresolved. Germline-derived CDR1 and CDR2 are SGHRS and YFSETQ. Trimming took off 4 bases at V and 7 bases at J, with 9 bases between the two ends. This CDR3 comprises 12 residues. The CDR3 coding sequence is TGCGCCAGCAGCACCGGACGGAATGAGCAGTTCTTC. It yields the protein CASSTGRNEQFF.

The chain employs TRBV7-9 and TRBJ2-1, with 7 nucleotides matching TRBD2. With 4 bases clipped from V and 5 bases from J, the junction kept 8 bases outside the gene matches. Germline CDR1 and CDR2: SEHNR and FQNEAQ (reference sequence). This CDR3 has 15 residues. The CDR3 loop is CASSSLGAGDNEQFF. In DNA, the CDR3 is TGTGCCAGCAGCTCCCTGGGCGCGGGAGACAATGAGCAGTTCTTC.

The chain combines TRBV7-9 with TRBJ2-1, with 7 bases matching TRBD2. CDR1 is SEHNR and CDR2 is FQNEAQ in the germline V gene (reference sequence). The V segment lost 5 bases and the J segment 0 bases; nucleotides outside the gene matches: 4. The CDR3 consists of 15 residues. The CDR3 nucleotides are TGTGCCAGCAGCGGGGGACTAAACTCCTACAATGAGCAGTTCTTC. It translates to CASSGGLNSYNEQFF. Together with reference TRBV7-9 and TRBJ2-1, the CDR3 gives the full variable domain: DTGVSQNPRHKITKRGQNVTFRCDPISEHNRLYWYRQTLGQGPEFLTYFQNEAQLEKSRLLSDRFSAERPKGSFSTLEIQRTEQGDSAMYLCASSGGLNSYNEQFFGPGTRLTVL.

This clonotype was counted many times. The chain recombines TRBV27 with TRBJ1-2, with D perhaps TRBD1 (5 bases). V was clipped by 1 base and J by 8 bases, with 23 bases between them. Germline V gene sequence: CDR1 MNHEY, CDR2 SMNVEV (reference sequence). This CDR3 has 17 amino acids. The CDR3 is CASSLLDPGGTPRGYTF. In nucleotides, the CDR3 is TGTGCCAGCAGTTTATTGGACCCCGGGGGGACTCCGAGGGGCTACACCTTC.

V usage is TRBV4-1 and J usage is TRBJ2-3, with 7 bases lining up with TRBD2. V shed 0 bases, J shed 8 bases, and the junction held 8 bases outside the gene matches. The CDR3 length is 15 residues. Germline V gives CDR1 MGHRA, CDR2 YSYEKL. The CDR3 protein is CASSQEWRERGTQYF. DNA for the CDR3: TGCGCCAGCAGCCAAGAGTGGCGGGAGAGGGGTACGCAGTATTTT.

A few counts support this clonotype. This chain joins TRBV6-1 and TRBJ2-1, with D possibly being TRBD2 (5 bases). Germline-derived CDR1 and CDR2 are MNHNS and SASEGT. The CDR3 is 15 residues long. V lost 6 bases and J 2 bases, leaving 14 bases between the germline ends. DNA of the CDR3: TGTGCCAGCAGACGGGGTCTTCAGCCCTACAATGAGCAGTTCTTC. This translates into CASRRGLQPYNEQFF.

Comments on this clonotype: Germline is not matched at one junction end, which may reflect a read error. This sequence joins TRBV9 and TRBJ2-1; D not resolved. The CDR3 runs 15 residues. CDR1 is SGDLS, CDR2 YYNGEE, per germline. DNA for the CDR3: TGTGCCAGCAGTTTTTCTTTTGGGCCGGTGAATGGGCAGTTCTTC. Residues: CASSFSFGPVNGQFF. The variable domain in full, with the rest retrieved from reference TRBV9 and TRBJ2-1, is DSGVTQTPKHLITATGQRVTLRCSPRSGDLSVYWYQQSLDQGLQFLIQYYNGEERAKGNILERFSAQQFPDLHSELNLSSLELGDSALYFCASSFSFGPVNGQFFGPGTRLTVL.

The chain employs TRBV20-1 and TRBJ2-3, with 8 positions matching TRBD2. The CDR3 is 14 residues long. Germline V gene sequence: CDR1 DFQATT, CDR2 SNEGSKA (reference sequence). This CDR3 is CSASGGARTDTQYF. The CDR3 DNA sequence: TGCAGCGCCTCGGGGGGGGCCCGCACAGATACGCAGTATTTT.

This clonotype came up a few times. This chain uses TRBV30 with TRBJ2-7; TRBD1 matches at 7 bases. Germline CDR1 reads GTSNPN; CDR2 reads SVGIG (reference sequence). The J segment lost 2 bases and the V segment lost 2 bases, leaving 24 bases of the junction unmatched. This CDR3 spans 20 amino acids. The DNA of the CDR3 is TGTGCCTGGAGTAAGTGGAGGACAGGTGGGATTAGTAGCTTAACCTACGAGCAGTACTTC. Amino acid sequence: CAWSKWRTGGISSLTYEQYF.

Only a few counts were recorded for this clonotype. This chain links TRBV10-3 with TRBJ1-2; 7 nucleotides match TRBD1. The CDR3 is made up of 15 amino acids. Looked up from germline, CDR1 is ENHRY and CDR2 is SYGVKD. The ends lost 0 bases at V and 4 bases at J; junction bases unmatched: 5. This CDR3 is CAISESDRPPYGYTF. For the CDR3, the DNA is TGTGCCATCAGTGAGTCGGACAGGCCGCCCTATGGCTACACCTTC.

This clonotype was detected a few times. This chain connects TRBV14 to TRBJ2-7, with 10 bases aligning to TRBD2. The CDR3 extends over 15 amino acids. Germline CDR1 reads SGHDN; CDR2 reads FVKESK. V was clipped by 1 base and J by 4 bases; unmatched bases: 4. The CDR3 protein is CASSQGPSGGYEQYF. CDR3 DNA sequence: TGTGCCAGCAGCCAAGGCCCTAGCGGGGGTTACGAGCAGTACTTC. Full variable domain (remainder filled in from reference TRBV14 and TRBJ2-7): EAGVTQFPSHSVIEKGQTVTLRCDPISGHDNLYWYRRVMGKEIKFLLHFVKESKQDESGMPNNRFLAERTGGTYSTLKVQPAELEDSGVYFCASSQGPSGGYEQYFGPGTRLTVT.

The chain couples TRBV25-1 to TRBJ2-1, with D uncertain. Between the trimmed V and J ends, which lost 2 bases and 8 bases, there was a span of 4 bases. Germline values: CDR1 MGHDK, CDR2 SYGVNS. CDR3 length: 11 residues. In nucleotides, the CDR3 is TGTGCCAGCAGTGAAATCCATGAGCAGTTCTTC. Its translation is CASSEIHEQFF.

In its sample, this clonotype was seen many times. The CDR3 is CASSYVAGGPVDEQFF. CDR3 DNA sequence: TGTGCCAGCAGTTACGTAGCGGGAGGGCCTGTCGATGAGCAGTTCTTC. J is TRBJ2-1 and V is TRBV6-6; 11 bases fit TRBD2. The germline gives CDR1 MNHNY, CDR2 SVGAGI (reference sequence). The J segment lost 8 bases and the V segment lost 2 bases, leaving 8 bases of the junction unmatched. The CDR3 has 16 residues.

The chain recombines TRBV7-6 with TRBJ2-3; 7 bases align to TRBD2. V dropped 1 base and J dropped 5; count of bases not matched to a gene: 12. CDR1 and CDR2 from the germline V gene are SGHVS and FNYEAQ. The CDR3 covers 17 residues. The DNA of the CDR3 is TGTGCCAGCAGCTTAGACTCTAGCGGCATTCGGGGAGATACGCAGTATTTT. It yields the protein CASSLDSSGIRGDTQYF.

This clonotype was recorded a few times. Written as DNA, the CDR3 is TGCGCCAGCAGCTTGGCGGACAGGGAGAGGGAGACCCAGTACTTC. Amino acids: CASSLADRERETQYF. This sequence joins TRBV5-1 and TRBJ2-5, with TRBD1 matching over 8 bases. The CDR3 runs to 15 residues. J lost 5 bases, V lost 0 bases, and 6 bases had no gene match. Germline V gene data show CDR1 as SGHRS and CDR2 as YFSETQ.

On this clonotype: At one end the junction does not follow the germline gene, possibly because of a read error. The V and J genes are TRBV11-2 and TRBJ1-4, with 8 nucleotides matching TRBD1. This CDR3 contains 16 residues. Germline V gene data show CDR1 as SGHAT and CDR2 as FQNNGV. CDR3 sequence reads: CASSPRTGSPNGKLFF. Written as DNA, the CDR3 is TGTGCCAGCAGCCCCAGGACAGGGTCACCTAATGGAAAACTGTTTTTT.

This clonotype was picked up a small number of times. CDR3 sequence: CSARYISYNEQFF. CDR3 nucleotides: TGCAGTGCTAGATACATCTCCTACAATGAGCAGTTCTTC. V usage is TRBV20-1 and J usage is TRBJ2-1; D call uncertain. This CDR3 is built from 13 residues. Germline V gene sequence: CDR1 DFQATT, CDR2 SNEGSKA (reference sequence). Trimming took off 2 bases at V and 0 bases at J, with 5 bases between the two ends.

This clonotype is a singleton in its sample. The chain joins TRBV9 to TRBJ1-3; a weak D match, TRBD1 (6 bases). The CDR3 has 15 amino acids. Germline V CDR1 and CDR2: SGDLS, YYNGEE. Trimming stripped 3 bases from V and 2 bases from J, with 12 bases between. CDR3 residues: CASSAAQGAGNTIYF. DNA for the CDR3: TGTGCCAGCAGCGCGGCACAGGGAGCTGGAAACACCATATATTTT.

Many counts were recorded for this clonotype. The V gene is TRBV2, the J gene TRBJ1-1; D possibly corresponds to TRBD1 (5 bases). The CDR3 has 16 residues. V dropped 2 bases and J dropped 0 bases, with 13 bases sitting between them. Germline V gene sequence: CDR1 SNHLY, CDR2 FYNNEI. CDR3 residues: CASSEPKTDMNTEAFF. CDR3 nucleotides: TGTGCCAGCAGTGAACCCAAGACAGACATGAACACTGAAGCTTTCTTT.

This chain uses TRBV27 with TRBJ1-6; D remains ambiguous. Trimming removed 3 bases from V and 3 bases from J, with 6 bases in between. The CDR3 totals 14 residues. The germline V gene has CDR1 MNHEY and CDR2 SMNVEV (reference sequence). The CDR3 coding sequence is TGTGCCAGCAGTTTCCGCGACTATAATTCACCCCTCCACTTT. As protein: CASSFRDYNSPLHF.

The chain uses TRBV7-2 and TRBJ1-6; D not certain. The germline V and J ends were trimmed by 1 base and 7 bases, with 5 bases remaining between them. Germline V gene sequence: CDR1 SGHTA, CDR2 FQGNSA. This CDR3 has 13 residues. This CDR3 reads CASSLVTNSPLHF. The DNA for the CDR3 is TGTGCCAGCAGCTTAGTTACCAATTCACCCCTCCACTTT. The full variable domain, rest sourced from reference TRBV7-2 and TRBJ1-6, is GAGVSQSPSNKVTEKGKDVELRCDPISGHTALYWYRQSLGQGLEFLIYFQGNSAPDKSGLPSDRFSAERTGGSVSTLTIQRTQQEDSAVYLCASSLVTNSPLHFGNGTRLTVT.

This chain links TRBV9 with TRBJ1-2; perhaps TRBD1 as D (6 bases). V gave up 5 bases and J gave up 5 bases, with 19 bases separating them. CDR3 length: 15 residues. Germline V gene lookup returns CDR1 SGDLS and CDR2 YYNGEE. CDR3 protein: CASRARPTGTYGYTF. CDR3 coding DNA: TGTGCCAGCAGAGCAAGACCCACAGGGACTTATGGCTACACCTTC.

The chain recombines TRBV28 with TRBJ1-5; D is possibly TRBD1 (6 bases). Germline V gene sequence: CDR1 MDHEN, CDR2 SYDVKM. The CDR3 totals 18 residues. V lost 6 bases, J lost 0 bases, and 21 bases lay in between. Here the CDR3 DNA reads TGTGCCAGCAGACCCCCCGAGGGGGGGGAAGGTAGCAATCAGCCCCAGCATTTT. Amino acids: CASRPPEGGEGSNQPQHF.

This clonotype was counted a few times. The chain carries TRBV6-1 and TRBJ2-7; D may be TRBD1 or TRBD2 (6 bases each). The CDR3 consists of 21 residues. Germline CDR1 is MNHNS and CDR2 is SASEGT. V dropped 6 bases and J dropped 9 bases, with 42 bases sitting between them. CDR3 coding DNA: TGTGCCAGCAGGGGGGCTAGGCGGGACCGAGTTACCTCCTCGACCGATTGGGGGCAGTACTTC. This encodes CASRGARRDRVTSSTDWGQYF.

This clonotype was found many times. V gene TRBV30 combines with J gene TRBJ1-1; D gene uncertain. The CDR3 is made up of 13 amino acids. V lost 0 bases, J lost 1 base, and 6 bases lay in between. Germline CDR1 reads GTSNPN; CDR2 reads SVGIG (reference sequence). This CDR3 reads CAWSVRGNTEAFF. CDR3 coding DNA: TGTGCCTGGAGTGTACGGGGGAACACTGAAGCTTTCTTT.

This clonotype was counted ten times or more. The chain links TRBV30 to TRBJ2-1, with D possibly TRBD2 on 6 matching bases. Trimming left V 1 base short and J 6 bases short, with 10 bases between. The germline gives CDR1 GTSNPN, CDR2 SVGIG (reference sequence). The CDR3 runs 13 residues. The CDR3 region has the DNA TGTGCCTGGAGTGGGTGGGACTCCAATGAGCAGTTCTTC. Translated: CAWSGWDSNEQFF.

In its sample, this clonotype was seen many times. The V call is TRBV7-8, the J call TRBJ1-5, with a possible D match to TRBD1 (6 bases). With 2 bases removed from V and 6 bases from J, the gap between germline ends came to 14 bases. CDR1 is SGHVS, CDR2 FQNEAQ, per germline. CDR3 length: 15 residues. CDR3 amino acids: CASSLLDRGVQPQHF. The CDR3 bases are TGTGCCAGCAGCTTATTGGACAGAGGGGTTCAGCCCCAGCATTTT.

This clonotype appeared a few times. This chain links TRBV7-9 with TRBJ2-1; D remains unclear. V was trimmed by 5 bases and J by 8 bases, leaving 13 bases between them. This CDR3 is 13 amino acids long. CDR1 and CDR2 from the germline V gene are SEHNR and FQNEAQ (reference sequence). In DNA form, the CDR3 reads TGTGCCAGCAGCCCGTTGGTCCCCTATGAGCAGTTCTTC. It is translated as CASSPLVPYEQFF.

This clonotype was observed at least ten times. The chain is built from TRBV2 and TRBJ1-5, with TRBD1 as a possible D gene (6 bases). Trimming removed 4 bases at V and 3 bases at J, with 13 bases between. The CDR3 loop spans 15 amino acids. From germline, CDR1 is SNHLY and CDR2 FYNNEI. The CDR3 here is CASSVGRGNNQPQHF. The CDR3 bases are TGTGCCAGCAGTGTGGGGAGGGGGAACAATCAGCCCCAGCATTTT.